The 30 T cell receptor beta chains below come from one sample, sequenced in a study of blood T cells in healthy people across ages. A second about 6 to 11 cycle PCR used barcoded and J-beta primers. TCRdb reprocessed the 5' RACE reads via MiXCR and lists one record per CDR3 protein. The data hold 1,800,000 or so distinct CDR3 sequences, with roughly two fifths observed a single time. Sequences were obtained from blood. These receptors came from a human donor in good health.

Ten or more counts support this clonotype. This chain links TRBV29-1 with TRBJ2-1; 9 positions agree with TRBD1. CDR1 and CDR2 (germline): SQVTM, ANQGSEA. The V and J ends lost 8 bases and 5 bases, in that order; junction bases with no gene match: 7. This CDR3 has 13 amino acids. The CDR3 protein is CSLTGGGHNEQFF. Here the CDR3 DNA reads TGCAGCCTCACAGGGGGCGGCCACAATGAGCAGTTCTTC.

The CDR3 DNA reads as TGTGCCAGCAGTGACAGGTCGAACACTGAAGCTTTCTTT. Amino acid sequence: CASSDRSNTEAFF. This rearrangement joins TRBV6-2 or TRBV6-3 to TRBJ1-1, with D maybe TRBD1 (6 bases). The germline V and J ends were trimmed by 5 bases and 1 base, with 8 bases remaining between them. Per the germline V gene, CDR1 is MNHEY and CDR2 is SVGEGT. The CDR3 is 13 amino acids.

This clonotype has a handful of counts. The chain carries TRBV24-1 and TRBJ1-5; perhaps TRBD1 as D (6 bases). CDR3 length: 13 residues. Germline V CDR1 and CDR2: KGHDR, SFDVKD. In nucleotides, the CDR3 is TGTGAAACTCGAACAGGGCTCAATCAGCCCCAGCATTTT. It is translated as CETRTGLNQPQHF.

This clonotype was recorded at least ten times. The chain has TRBV5-1 and TRBJ2-3; D call uncertain. Between the trimmed V and J ends, which lost 2 bases and 4 bases, there was a span of 8 bases. Germline V gene sequence: CDR1 SGHRS, CDR2 YFSETQ. This CDR3 comprises 13 residues. The CDR3 sequence: CASSLGPADTQYF. The CDR3 coding sequence is TGCGCCAGCAGCTTAGGTCCGGCAGATACGCAGTATTTT.

This chain uses TRBV5-5 with TRBJ1-2, with TRBD1 identical over 7 bases. The CDR3 contains 14 residues. In germline, CDR1 is SGHKS, CDR2 YYEKEE (reference sequence). The trim removed 3 bases at V and 2 bases at J, leaving 4 bases unmatched. The CDR3 nucleotides read TGTGCCAGCAGCTACGGGACAGAGAACTATGGCTACACCTTC. It specifies CASSYGTENYGYTF.

V gene TRBV20-1 combines with J gene TRBJ2-1, with 9 bases fitting TRBD2. This CDR3 is built from 13 residues. CDR1 and CDR2 from the germline V gene are DFQATT and SNEGSKA (reference sequence). V trimming: 5 bases; J trimming: 6 bases; junction bases outside the gene matches: 5. The CDR3 nucleotides read TGCAGTGCTGGCGGGGGGGCTTTCAATGAGCAGTTCTTC. It codes for CSAGGGAFNEQFF.

This clonotype has more than one count but fewer than ten. V is TRBV30 and J is TRBJ1-6, with 7 bases that match TRBD1. CDR1 and CDR2 from the germline V gene are GTSNPN and SVGIG (reference sequence). The CDR3 covers 13 residues. Germline trimming cut 5 bases from V and 13 bases from J; bases unmatched to any gene: 11. DNA for the CDR3: TGTGCCTGGGACGACAGGGCAATAGGTCCCCTCCACTTT. Its translation is CAWDDRAIGPLHF.

This clonotype was found a few times. This sequence joins TRBV20-1 and TRBJ2-5; a weak D match, TRBD2 (5 bases). CDR1 and CDR2 (germline): DFQATT, SNEGSKA (reference sequence). This CDR3 comprises 14 residues. Trimming removed 2 bases at V and 5 bases at J, with 15 bases between. The CDR3 protein is CSARKDSLLETQYF. The CDR3 DNA is TGCAGTGCTAGAAAGGACTCTCTATTGGAGACCCAGTACTTC.

A few counts support this clonotype. The chain joins TRBV7-2 to TRBJ2-7; TRBD1 matches 8 bases. The V segment lost 2 bases and the J segment 5 bases; nucleotides outside the gene matches: 11. The germline CDR1 and CDR2 sequences are SGHTA and FQGNSA. The CDR3 runs 16 residues. The CDR3 DNA is TGTGCCAGCAGCTTAACCTACAGGGGGATTGTTAACGAGCAGTACTTC. Amino acids: CASSLTYRGIVNEQYF.

The V and J genes are TRBV5-1 and TRBJ1-6; D might be TRBD1 (5 bases). This CDR3 spans 15 amino acids. Germline V CDR1 and CDR2: SGHRS, YFSETQ. With 0 bases removed from V and 7 bases from J, the gap between germline ends came to 11 bases. CDR3 region: CASSLEGAGNSPLHF. CDR3 bases: TGCGCCAGCAGCTTGGAAGGGGCGGGCAATTCACCCCTCCACTTT.

In its sample, this clonotype was seen a few times. The chain carries TRBV25-1 and TRBJ2-1; D call uncertain. Trimming shortened V by 0 bases and J by 7 bases, and 10 bases separated the two germline ends. CDR1 is MGHDK and CDR2 is SYGVNS in the germline V gene. CDR3 size: 14 residues. The DNA for the CDR3 is TGTGCCAGCAGTGAATATCCCCCGAGGAATGAGCAGTTCTTC. Its protein is CASSEYPPRNEQFF.

This clonotype was observed a handful of times. This sequence joins TRBV27 and TRBJ2-4; the D call may be TRBD1 or TRBD2 (6 bases each). With the DNA end fitting TRBJ2-7 better, the J assignment may be wrong. The CDR3 has 14 residues. The germline gives CDR1 MNHEY, CDR2 SMNVEV (reference sequence). As DNA, the CDR3 is TGTGCCAGCAGTTGGGGGGCGTCCACCTACGAGCAGTACTTC. Protein: CASSWGASTYEQYF.

This clonotype was picked up one time. A junction end diverges from the germline sequence, so it may reflect a read error. The chain recombines TRBV10-3 with TRBJ2-5, with D possibly TRBD1 on 6 matching bases. From germline, CDR1 is ENHRY and CDR2 SYGVKD. The CDR3 loop spans 13 amino acids. CDR3 coding DNA: TGTACCATCAGCAAGGACAGCACCGAGACCCAGTACTTC. Its translation is CTISKDSTETQYF.

In this sample, this clonotype turned up many times. The chain joins TRBV20-1 to TRBJ1-2, with D possibly TRBD1 on 5 matching bases. The V and J ends lost 2 bases and 3 bases respectively, with 10 bases between them. CDR1 and CDR2 (germline): DFQATT, SNEGSKA (reference sequence). CDR3 length equals 13 residues. Written as DNA, the CDR3 is TGCAGTGCTAGAAACGGGGGTGACTATGGCTACACCTTC. Translating gives CSARNGGDYGYTF.

This clonotype has more than one count but fewer than ten. V gene TRBV28 combines with J gene TRBJ2-5; D perhaps matches TRBD1 (6 bases). The V gene's germline CDR1 is MDHEN and CDR2 SYDVKM. V was trimmed by 8 bases and J by 1 base, leaving 11 bases between them. The CDR3 totals 13 residues. CDR3 DNA: TGTGCCAGCCTAGACAGGTTCCAAGAGACCCAGTACTTC. Translated: CASLDRFQETQYF. Based on the CDR3 plus reference TRBV28 and TRBJ2-5, the full variable domain is DVKVTQSSRYLVKRTGEKVFLECVQDMDHENMFWYRQDPGLGLRLIYFSYDVKMKEKGDIPEGYSVSREKKERFSLILESASTNQTSMYLCASLDRFQETQYFGPGTRLLVL.

The CDR3 loop reads CASRRTGHNEQFF. For the CDR3, the DNA is TGTGCCAGCAGGAGGACAGGCCACAATGAGCAGTTCTTC. V is TRBV27 and J is TRBJ2-1; 7 bases fit TRBD1. In germline, CDR1 is MNHEY, CDR2 SMNVEV (reference sequence). CDR3 length equals 13 residues. Trimming cost V 6 bases and J 5 bases; bases outside gene matches: 4.

J is TRBJ1-1 and V is TRBV20-1; D remains ambiguous. V lost 5 bases and J 0 bases, leaving 13 bases between the germline ends. Germline V gene data show CDR1 as DFQATT and CDR2 as SNEGSKA (reference sequence). There are 14 residues in the CDR3. CDR3 residues: CSAARPILNTEAFF. The CDR3 DNA reads TGCAGTGCTGCGAGACCGATATTGAACACTGAAGCTTTCTTT.

V gene TRBV12-3 or TRBV12-4 combines with J gene TRBJ1-5; the D gene is possibly TRBD1 (6 bases). Trimming shortened V by 2 bases and J by 1 base, and 12 bases separated the two germline ends. CDR3 length equals 16 residues. CDR3 coding DNA: TGTGCCAGCAGTTTACAGGGGACTTTAAGCAATCAGCCCCAGCATTTT. The encoded protein is CASSLQGTLSNQPQHF.

The chain links TRBV5-1 to TRBJ1-3; D is uncertain. CDR1 is SGHRS and CDR2 is YFSETQ in the germline V gene. Trimming took off 0 bases at V and 0 bases at J, with 10 bases between the two ends. The CDR3 runs 16 residues. The CDR3 region is CASSLAGESSGNTIYF. The CDR3 DNA follows: TGCGCCAGCAGCTTGGCGGGAGAAAGCTCTGGAAACACCATATATTTT.

The chain carries TRBV9 and TRBJ1-1; tentative D call: TRBD1 (5 bases). This CDR3 is built from 14 residues. Trimming cost V 0 bases and J 2 bases, with 8 bases left between them. Germline-derived CDR1 and CDR2 are SGDLS and YYNGEE. CDR3 bases: TGTGCCAGCAGCGTAGTGGACACCAACACTGAAGCTTTCTTT. It specifies CASSVVDTNTEAFF.

The genes are TRBV3-1 and TRBJ1-2; D is unresolved. Germline V gives CDR1 LGHDT, CDR2 YNNKEL (reference sequence). Trimming removed 3 bases at V and 1 base at J, with 15 bases between. The length of the CDR3 is 16 residues. The CDR3 reads CASSQNRRERNYGYTF. DNA for the CDR3: TGTGCCAGCAGCCAGAACCGGAGAGAGCGTAACTATGGCTACACCTTC.

This clonotype was detected only a few times. The genes are TRBV7-2 and TRBJ2-5; TRBD2 might be the D (6 bases). The CDR3 spans 15 residues. Germline V gene sequence: CDR1 SGHTA, CDR2 FQGNSA. With 3 bases removed from V and 5 bases from J, the gap between germline ends came to 16 bases. CDR3 coding DNA: TGTGCCAGCAGCTTGGCCGGGACTGTAGGGGAGACCCAGTACTTC. It specifies CASSLAGTVGETQYF.

The chain is built from TRBV6-2 or TRBV6-3 and TRBJ1-5, with D possibly matching TRBD1 (5 bases). The ends were cut back, 2 bases at V and 9 bases at J, with 14 bases in the middle. Germline loops: CDR1 MNHEY, CDR2 SVGEGT. CDR3 size: 14 residues. Here the CDR3 reads CASSYGPMRGPQHF. DNA of the CDR3: TGTGCCAGCAGTTACGGGCCTATGAGGGGGCCCCAGCATTTT.

Points on this clonotype: Germline and junction disagree at one end, which may indicate a read error. This chain links TRBV27 with TRBJ1-2; D is ambiguous. Germline CDR1 MNHEY, CDR2 SMNVEV (reference sequence). This CDR3 comprises 13 residues. The chain's CDR3 is CAGSSPLQVGYTF. The CDR3 nucleotides are TGTGCCGGCAGTTCGCCCCTTCAGGTTGGCTACACCTTC.

Of note for this clonotype: This may be a read error, as it is one base from a much larger clone. The genes are TRBV5-5 and TRBJ2-3; D unresolved. V was cut by 1 base and J by 5 bases, with 14 bases left in between. This CDR3 region has 15 residues. Germline CDR1 is SGHKS and CDR2 is YYEKEE (reference sequence). The CDR3 loop is CASSLTWAFIDTQYF. The CDR3, as DNA: TGTGCCAGCAGCTTGACATGGGCCTTCATAGATACGCAGTATTTT.

V is TRBV6-5 and J is TRBJ1-2, with 7 bases matching TRBD1. Germline CDR1 is MNHEY and CDR2 is SVGAGI. The CDR3 extends over 14 amino acids. V was pared by 8 bases and J by 5 bases, with 11 bases of the junction left unmatched. CDR3 region: CASCPRGGRYGYTF. In DNA, the CDR3 is TGTGCCAGCTGCCCCAGGGGGGGGCGTTATGGCTACACCTTC.

The chain recombines TRBV6-2 or TRBV6-3 with TRBJ2-5; maybe TRBD2 (6 bases). This CDR3 is built from 17 residues. Germline V gene sequence: CDR1 MNHEY, CDR2 SVGEGT. Trimming took off 4 bases at V and 4 bases at J, with 22 bases between the two ends. CDR3 bases: TGTGCCAGCAGTTCTACCTTCGGGACTGTCCATGGAGAGACCCAGTACTTC. Amino acid sequence: CASSSTFGTVHGETQYF.

This chain joins TRBV4-3 and TRBJ2-7; D might be TRBD2 (6 bases). Trimming removed 0 bases at V and 4 bases at J, with 13 bases between. There are 15 residues in the CDR3. Germline V gene lookup returns CDR1 LGHNA and CDR2 YSLEER. The CDR3 protein is CASSQDRGFGYEQYF. The CDR3 DNA follows: TGCGCCAGCAGCCAAGATCGGGGGTTCGGATACGAGCAGTACTTC.

This clonotype has a handful of counts. The gene calls are TRBV4-2 and TRBJ2-1, with TRBD2 identical over 7 bases. The junction had 11 bases not matched to a gene; V was cut back by 2 bases and J by 4 bases. The CDR3 is 17 amino acids. CDR1 and CDR2 from the germline V gene are LGHNA and YNFKEQ. CDR3 DNA sequence: TGTGCCAGCAGCCAAATCGTAGCGGCGGGGGTATACAATGAGCAGTTCTTC. Residues: CASSQIVAAGVYNEQFF.

This clonotype came up a few times. V is TRBV4-3 and J is TRBJ2-7, with 9 bases identical to TRBD1. With 4 bases clipped from V and 3 bases from J, the junction kept 4 bases outside the gene matches. The CDR3 consists of 14 residues. Looked up from germline, CDR1 is LGHNA and CDR2 is YSLEER. CDR3 DNA sequence: TGCGCCAGCAGCCCCGAGGGACAGGGCTACGAGCAGTACTTC. Amino acid sequence: CASSPEGQGYEQYF.